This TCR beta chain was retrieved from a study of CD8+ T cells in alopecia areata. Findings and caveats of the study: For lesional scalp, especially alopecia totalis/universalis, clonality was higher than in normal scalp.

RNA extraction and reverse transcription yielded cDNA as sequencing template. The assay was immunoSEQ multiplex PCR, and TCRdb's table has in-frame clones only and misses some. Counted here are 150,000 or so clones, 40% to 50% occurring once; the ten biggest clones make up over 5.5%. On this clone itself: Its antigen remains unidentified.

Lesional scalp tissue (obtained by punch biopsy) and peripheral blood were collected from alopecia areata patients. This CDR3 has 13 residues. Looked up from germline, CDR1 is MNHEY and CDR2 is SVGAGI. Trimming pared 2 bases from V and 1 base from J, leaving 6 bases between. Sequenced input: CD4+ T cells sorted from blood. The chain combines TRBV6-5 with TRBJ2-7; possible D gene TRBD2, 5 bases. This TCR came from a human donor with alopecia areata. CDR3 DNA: TGTGCCAGCAGTTACAGACTATCCTACGAGCAGTACTTC. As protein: CASSYRLSYEQYF.